This record covers a single T cell receptor (beta chain). CDR3 size: 16 residues. Germline lookup yields CDR1 MNHNS and CDR2 SASEGT. V lost 2 bases, J lost 3 bases, and 6 bases stayed unmatched. This specimen belongs to a study of blood T cell repertoires in COVID-19. TCRdb keeps only in-frame clones here, not all; method: immunoSEQ multiplex PCR. The data show 200,000 to 250,000 clones, 82% seen once. The specimen was peripheral blood. The genes are TRBV6-1 and TRBJ1-5, with 8 nucleotides matching TRBD1. The TCR sequence derives from a woman older than 75 with acute or convalescent COVID-19. The CDR3 DNA is TGTGCCAGCAGTGAACAACCCAGGGGGCACAATCAGCCCCAGCATTTT. Its protein is CASSEQPRGHNQPQHF.